Each of the 15 T cell receptor beta chains below was sequenced from the same sample in a study of cytomegalovirus exposure and HLA in healthy donors. Use of 60 Vbeta and 13 Jbeta primers characterized the PCR. This table comes from immunoSEQ multiplex PCR, and its TCRdb copy is limited to in-frame clones, with some not included. The repertoire holds more than 95,000 clones, with about 72% as singletons. The sample taken for sequencing was PBMCs. All receptors derive from a man aged 50-60 years in good health and CMV-seropositive.

As for this clone: At one end the junction does not follow the germline gene, possibly because of a read error. This chain links TRBV6-1 with TRBJ2-3; 10 nucleotides line up with TRBD2. Germline CDR1 and CDR2: MNHNS and SASEGT. The CDR3 spans 15 residues. CDR3 sequence: CASRKPGLATETQYF. In DNA, the CDR3 is TGTGCCAGCAGAAAACCGGGACTAGCGACAGAGACGCAGTATTTT.

The chain couples TRBV30 to TRBJ1-5; D is perhaps TRBD1 (6 bases). V was cut by 3 bases and J by 7 bases, with 16 bases left in between. CDR3 size: 14 residues. Germline V gene sequence: CDR1 GTSNPN, CDR2 SVGIG (reference sequence). CDR3 bases: TGTGCCTGGAGCGCCCCAGGGGACCGGCAGCCCCAGCATTTT. Translated, it gives CAWSAPGDRQPQHF. Full variable domain (outside the CDR3, taken from reference TRBV30 and TRBJ1-5): SQTIHQWPATLVQPVGSPLSLECTVEGTSNPNLYWYRQAAGRGLQLLFYSVGIGQISSEVPQNLSASRPQDRQFILSSKKLLLSDSGFYLCAWSAPGDRQPQHFGDGTRLSIL.

This clone was recorded once. The chain recombines TRBV14 with TRBJ2-1; 7 bases agree with TRBD2. The junction had 8 bases not matched to a gene; V was cut back by 10 bases and J by 2 bases. The CDR3 has 14 residues. Germline V lookup: CDR1 SGHDN, CDR2 FVKESK. Here the CDR3 DNA reads TGTGCCACCCAGGCTAGCGGAGCCTACAATGAGCAGTTCTTC. This gives the protein CATQASGAYNEQFF.

The count of this clone is one. At one of its ends the junction is not consistent with the germline gene, which may arise from a read error. The V and J genes are TRBV6-5 and TRBJ2-1; 10 bases are shared with TRBD2. Germline assignment: CDR1 MNHEY and CDR2 SVGAGI. CDR3 length equals 15 residues. CDR3 in DNA: TGTGCCAGCAGATTAGCGGGGGGAGCCTACAATGGGCAGTTCTTC. Translating it yields CASRLAGGAYNGQFF.

This clone showed up just once. V usage is TRBV10-2 and J usage is TRBJ2-7; no firm D call. There are 14 residues in the CDR3. V was trimmed by 2 bases and J by 2 bases, leaving 10 bases between them. From germline, CDR1 is WSHSY and CDR2 SAAADI. The chain's CDR3 is CASSEGYSAYEQYF. CDR3 in DNA: TGCGCCAGCAGTGAGGGTTATTCAGCCTACGAGCAGTACTTC.

This clone was counted between two and nine times. The V gene is TRBV28, the J gene TRBJ2-5; D might be TRBD1 (6 bases). Deletions cut 4 bases from V and 7 bases from J, with 10 bases between. Germline V gives CDR1 MDHEN, CDR2 SYDVKM. The CDR3 is 12 residues long. The CDR3 is CASSSQGRTQYF. As DNA, the CDR3 is TGTGCCAGCAGTTCTCAGGGGAGGACCCAGTACTTC.

This rearrangement joins TRBV30 to TRBJ1-2; D is possibly TRBD1 (5 bases). Trimming pared 2 bases from V and 4 bases from J, leaving 5 bases between. Germline CDR1 and CDR2: GTSNPN and SVGIG (reference sequence). This CDR3 is built from 11 residues. The CDR3 bases are TGTGCCTGGAGTCAGGGCTATGGCTACACCTTC. Its protein product is CAWSQGYGYTF.

The V call is TRBV9, the J call TRBJ2-5; tentative D call: TRBD2 (5 bases). The CDR3 has 16 amino acids. Trimming removed 0 bases from V and 4 bases from J, with 16 bases in between. CDR1 and CDR2 from the germline V gene are SGDLS and YYNGEE. The CDR3 DNA follows: TGTGCCAGCAGCGTAGGGCCTGTGGGAGAGAGAGAGACCCAGTACTTC. This codes for CASSVGPVGERETQYF.

The chain recombines TRBV19 with TRBJ1-1; a possible D gene is TRBD1 (6 bases). Trimming took off 1 base at V and 0 bases at J, with 12 bases between the two ends. The CDR3 consists of 16 residues. Germline CDR1 and CDR2: LNHDA and SQIVND (reference sequence). The CDR3 coding sequence is TGTGCCAGTAGTATAGGGGGGGGCTTAATGAACACTGAAGCTTTCTTT. Its protein is CASSIGGGLMNTEAFF. Based on the CDR3 plus reference TRBV19 and TRBJ1-1, the full variable domain is DGGITQSPKYLFRKEGQNVTLSCEQNLNHDAMYWYRQDPGQGLRLIYYSQIVNDFQKGDIAEGYSVSREKKESFPLTVTSAQKNPTAFYLCASSIGGGLMNTEAFFGQGTRLTVV.

The rearrangement links TRBV7-9 to TRBJ1-1, with D possibly matching TRBD1 (5 bases). V dropped 3 bases and J dropped 5 bases, with 16 bases sitting between them. Germline V CDR1 and CDR2: SEHNR, FQNEAQ (reference sequence). CDR3 size: 15 residues. Here the CDR3 reads CASSFYRDGGTEAFF. The CDR3 nucleotides read TGTGCCAGCAGCTTCTACCGGGACGGGGGGACTGAAGCTTTCTTT.

The rearrangement uses TRBV9 and TRBJ1-6; possibly TRBD1 for D (5 bases). The CDR3 is 15 residues long. Per germline, CDR1 SGDLS and CDR2 YYNGEE. The ends were cut back, 6 bases at V and 7 bases at J, with 17 bases in the middle. The CDR3 DNA is TGTGCCAGCAACCAGAGGGGAGGGAGGAATTCACCCCTCCACTTT. This sequence encodes CASNQRGGRNSPLHF.

The CDR3 DNA reads as TGTGCCTGGAGTGTAGGGGGTGGCTACACCTTC. This translates into CAWSVGGGYTF. This chain uses TRBV30 with TRBJ1-2, with D perhaps TRBD1 (6 bases). The CDR3 consists of 11 residues. The germline V and J ends were trimmed by 0 bases and 7 bases, with 6 bases remaining between them. The germline V gene encodes CDR1 GTSNPN and CDR2 SVGIG (reference sequence). Based on the CDR3 plus reference TRBV30 and TRBJ1-2, the full variable domain is SQTIHQWPATLVQPVGSPLSLECTVEGTSNPNLYWYRQAAGRGLQLLFYSVGIGQISSEVPQNLSASRPQDRQFILSSKKLLLSDSGFYLCAWSVGGGYTFGSGTRLTVV.

V usage is TRBV5-1 and J usage is TRBJ1-3; 7 bases line up with TRBD1. Germline trimming cut 0 bases from V and 2 bases from J; bases unmatched to any gene: 5. This CDR3 spans 16 amino acids. Germline V gene sequence: CDR1 SGHRS, CDR2 YFSETQ. CDR3 bases: TGCGCCAGCAGCTTGGACAGGGGATCTGCTGGAAACACCATATATTTT. Its protein product is CASSLDRGSAGNTIYF.

The rearrangement joins TRBV15 to TRBJ1-1; TRBD1 matches at 8 bases. Trimming removed 0 bases from V and 6 bases from J; junction bases left unmatched: 12. The CDR3 runs 17 residues. The germline V gene has CDR1 LNHNV and CDR2 YYDKDF (reference sequence). CDR3 amino acids: CATSRDPGQGAFSEAFF. The CDR3 nucleotides are TGTGCCACCAGCAGAGATCCCGGCCAGGGGGCGTTTTCTGAAGCTTTCTTT.

This chain links TRBV5-1 with TRBJ1-3; D gene uncertain. The CDR3 totals 13 residues. CDR1 is SGHRS, CDR2 YFSETQ, per germline. V lost 4 bases and J 0 bases, leaving 5 bases between the germline ends. The CDR3 loop reads CASSEISGNTIYF. The CDR3 DNA reads TGCGCCAGCAGCGAGATCTCTGGAAACACCATATATTTT.